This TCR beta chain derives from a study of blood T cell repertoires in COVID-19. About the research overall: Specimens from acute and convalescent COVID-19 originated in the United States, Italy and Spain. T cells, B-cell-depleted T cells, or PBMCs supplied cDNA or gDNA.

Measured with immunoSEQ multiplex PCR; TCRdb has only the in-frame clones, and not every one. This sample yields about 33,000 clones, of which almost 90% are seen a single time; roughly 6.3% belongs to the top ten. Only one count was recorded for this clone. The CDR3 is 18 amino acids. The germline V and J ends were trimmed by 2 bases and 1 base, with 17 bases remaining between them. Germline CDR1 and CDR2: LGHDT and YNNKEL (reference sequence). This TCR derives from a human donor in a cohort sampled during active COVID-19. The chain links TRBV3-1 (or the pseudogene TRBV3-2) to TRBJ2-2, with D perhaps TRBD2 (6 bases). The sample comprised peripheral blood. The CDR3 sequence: CASSQKVIGLQNTGELFF. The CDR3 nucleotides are TGTGCCAGCAGCCAAAAGGTCATAGGACTACAGAACACCGGGGAGCTGTTTTTT.